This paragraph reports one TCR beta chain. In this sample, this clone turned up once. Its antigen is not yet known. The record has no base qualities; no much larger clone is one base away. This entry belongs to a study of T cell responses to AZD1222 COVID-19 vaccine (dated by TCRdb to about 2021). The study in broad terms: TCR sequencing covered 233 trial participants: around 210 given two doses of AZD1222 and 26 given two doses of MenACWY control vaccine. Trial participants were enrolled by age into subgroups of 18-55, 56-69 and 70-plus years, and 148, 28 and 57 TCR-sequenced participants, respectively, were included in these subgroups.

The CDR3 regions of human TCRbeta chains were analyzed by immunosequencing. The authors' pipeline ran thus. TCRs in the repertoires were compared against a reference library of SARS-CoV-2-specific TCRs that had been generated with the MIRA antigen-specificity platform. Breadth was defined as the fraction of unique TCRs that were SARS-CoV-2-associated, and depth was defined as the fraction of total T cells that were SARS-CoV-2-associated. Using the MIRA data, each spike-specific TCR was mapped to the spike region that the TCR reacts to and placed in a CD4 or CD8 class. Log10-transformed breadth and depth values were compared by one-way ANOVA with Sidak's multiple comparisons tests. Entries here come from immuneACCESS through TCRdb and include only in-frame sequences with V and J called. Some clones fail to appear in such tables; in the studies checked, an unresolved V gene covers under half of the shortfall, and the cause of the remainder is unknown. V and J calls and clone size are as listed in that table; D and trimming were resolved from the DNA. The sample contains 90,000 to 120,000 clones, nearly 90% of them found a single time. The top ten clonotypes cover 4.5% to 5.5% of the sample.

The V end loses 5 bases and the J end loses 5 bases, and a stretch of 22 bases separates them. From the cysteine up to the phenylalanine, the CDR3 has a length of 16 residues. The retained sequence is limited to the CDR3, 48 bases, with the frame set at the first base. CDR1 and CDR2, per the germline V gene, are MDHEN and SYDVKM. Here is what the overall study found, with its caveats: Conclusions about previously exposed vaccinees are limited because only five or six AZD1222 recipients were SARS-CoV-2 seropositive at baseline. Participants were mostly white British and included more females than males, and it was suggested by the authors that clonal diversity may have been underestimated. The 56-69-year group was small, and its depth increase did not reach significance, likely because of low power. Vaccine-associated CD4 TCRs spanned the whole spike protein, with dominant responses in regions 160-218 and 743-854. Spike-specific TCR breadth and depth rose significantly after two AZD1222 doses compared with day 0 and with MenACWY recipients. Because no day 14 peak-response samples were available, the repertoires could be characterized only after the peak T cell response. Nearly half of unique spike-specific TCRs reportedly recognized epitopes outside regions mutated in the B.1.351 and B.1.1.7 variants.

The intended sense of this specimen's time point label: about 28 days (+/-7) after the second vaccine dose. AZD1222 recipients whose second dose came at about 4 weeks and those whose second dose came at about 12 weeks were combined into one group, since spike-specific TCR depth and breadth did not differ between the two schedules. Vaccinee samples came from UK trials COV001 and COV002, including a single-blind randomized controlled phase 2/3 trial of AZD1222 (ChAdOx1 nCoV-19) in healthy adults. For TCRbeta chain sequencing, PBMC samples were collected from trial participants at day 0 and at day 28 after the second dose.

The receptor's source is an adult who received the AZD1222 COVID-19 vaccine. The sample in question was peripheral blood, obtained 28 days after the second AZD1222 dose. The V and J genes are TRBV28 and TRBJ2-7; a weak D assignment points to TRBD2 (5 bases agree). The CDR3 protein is CASSPPRASVGHEQYF. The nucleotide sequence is TGTGCCAGCAGTCCCCCGAGGGCTTCAGTTGGCCACGAGCAGTACTTC. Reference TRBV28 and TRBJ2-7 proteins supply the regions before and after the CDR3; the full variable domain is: DVKVTQSSRYLVKRTGEKVFLECVQDMDHENMFWYRQDPGLGLRLIYFSYDVKMKEKGDIPEGYSVSREKKERFSLILESASTNQTSMYLCASSPPRASVGHEQYFGPGTRLTVT.